These T cell receptor beta chains were read from a single sample in a study of blood T cell repertoires in COVID-19. The table came from immunoSEQ multiplex PCR; TCRdb's copy has only in-frame clones and leaves some out. The data show about 330,000 clones, with about 87% seen just once and over 4.5% held by the top ten. Input material: PBMCs or T cells enriched from blood (not recorded which). Source of these receptors: a man aged 25-40 years who had recovered from COVID-19. Both conserved end residues are part of each CDR3. A D gene is named only where the DNA matches it firmly. Clone size, where shown, is once, few, many, or a class for clones that have expanded.

NA	TRBD2	TRBJ2-5	TRBV12-3/TRBV12-4	TGTGCCAGCAGTTTGCGGGGGACGGAGACCCAGTACTTC	CASSLRGTETQYF
NA	TRBD1	TRBJ1-3	TRBV28	TGTGCCAGCAGTTCAGGGGGCGCGAGGGGAAACACCATATATTTT	CASSSGGARGNTIYF
NA	TRBD1	TRBJ2-7	TRBV6-5	TGTGCCAGCAGGTTACAGGGGACCCTCTCCTACGAGCAGTACTTC	CASRLQGTLSYEQYF
NA	TRBD1	TRBJ2-1	TRBV28	TGTGCCAGCAGCGCGACAGGGGGGATTTACAATGAGCAGTTCTTC	CASSATGGIYNEQFF
NA	NA	TRBJ2-1	TRBV27	TGTGCCAGCCGACTCGATCTTTACAATGAGCAGTTCTTC	CASRLDLYNEQFF
NA	NA	TRBJ1-1	TRBV14	TGTGCCAGCAGCCAAGGACGGGGAGACACTGAAGCTTTCTTT	CASSQGRGDTEAFF
NA	TRBD2	TRBJ2-3	TRBV5-4	TGTGCCAGCAGCTTGGGCGCCGGGGGGTCAACAGATACGCAGTATTTT	CASSLGAGGSTDTQYF
once	NA	TRBJ1-1	TRBV19	TGTGCCAGTAGTATAGATCTGGAGGTTACTGAAGCTTTCTTT	CASSIDLEVTEAFF
NA	NA	TRBJ1-1	TRBV21-1	TGTGCCAGCAGCAGCCGGGGGTTGAACACTGAAGCTTTCTTT	CASSSRGLNTEAFF
once	NA	TRBJ1-4	TRBV28	TGTGCCAGCAGTTCCGGGGCAACTAATGAAAAACTGTTTTTT	CASSSGATNEKLFF
NA	NA	TRBJ2-2	TRBV9	TGTGCCAGCAGCACCCGACAAAACACCGGGGAGCTGTTTTTT	CASSTRQNTGELFF
few	TRBD1	TRBJ1-4	TRBV5-6	TGTGCCAGCAGCTCCCGGGACAGTCGCGAAAAACTGTTTTTT	CASSSRDSREKLFF
NA	NA	TRBJ2-2	TRBV23-1	TGCGCCAGCAGTCAATCGAGGTTCCCGCTAGCGAGGAACACCGGGGAGCTGTTTTTT	CASSQSRFPLARNTGELFF
NA	NA	TRBJ2-7	TRBV3-1/TRBV3-2	TGTGCCAGCAGCCTATCCTCGACAGGACGGCACCGCTACGAGCAGTACTTC	CASSLSSTGRHRYEQYF
NA	NA	TRBJ1-4	TRBV7-9	TGTGCCAGCAGCTCCGGGACAACTAATGAAAAACTGTTTTTT	CASSSGTTNEKLFF
once	NA	TRBJ2-5	TRBV7-9	TGTGCCAGCAGCTTCCGGGAGACCCAGTACTTC	CASSFRETQYF
few	NA	TRBJ2-5	TRBV25-1	TGTGCCAGCAGTGATGTTGGTAGTTTAGAGACCCAGTACTTC	CASSDVGSLETQYF
few	NA	TRBJ1-5	TRBV3-1/TRBV3-2	TGTGCCAGCAGCCACGACAGTTTTAATCAGCCCCAGCATTTT	CASSHDSFNQPQHF
NA	NA	TRBJ1-5	TRBV27	TGTGCCAGCAGTTTAGGAGCGAGAGGTAGCAATCAGCCCCAGCATTTT	CASSLGARGSNQPQHF
NA	NA	TRBJ1-1	TRBV5-6	TGTGCCAGTACGGACAGGAACACTGAAGCTTTCTTT	CASTDRNTEAFF
NA	NA	TRBJ1-2	TRBV24-1	TGTGCCACCAGTGATGGGACTTTCTATGGCTACACCTTC	CATSDGTFYGYTF
NA	TRBD2	TRBJ2-2	TRBV9	TGTGCCAGCAGCGTATCTAGCGGGAACACCGGGGAGCTGTTTTTT	CASSVSSGNTGELFF
few	NA	TRBJ2-7	TRBV28	TGTGCCAGCAGTCCGGACATCTCAGCCTCCTACGAGCAGTACTTC	CASSPDISASYEQYF
once	NA	TRBJ2-7	TRBV9	TGTGCCAGCAGCGCCAACTCCTACGAGCAGTACTTC	CASSANSYEQYF
once	TRBD1	TRBJ1-2	TRBV7-2	TGTGCCAGCAGCTTAGAGGGGGCGTTCAGGGGTAACTATGGCTACACCTTC	CASSLEGAFRGNYGYTF
once	TRBD2	TRBJ2-2	TRBV29-1	TGCAGCGTTGCGGGGGGGCGCGGCACCGGGGAGCTGTTTTTT	CSVAGGRGTGELFF
NA	TRBD1	TRBJ2-5	TRBV5-6	TGTGCCAGCAGACGACAGGGGGCCTCTACATATCCCCAGTACTTC	CASRRQGASTYPQYF
NA	NA	TRBJ2-1	TRBV2	TGTGCCAGCAGGTACAGGGTAGATGAGCAGTTCTTC	CASRYRVDEQFF
NA	NA	TRBJ1-2	TRBV28	TGTGCCAGCAGTTTTGGACGACTAACCACCTATGGCTACACCTTC	CASSFGRLTTYGYTF
NA	TRBD1	TRBJ1-2	TRBV12-3/TRBV12-4	TGTGCCAGCAGTCCGACAGGGAATGGCTACACCTTC	CASSPTGNGYTF
once	TRBD1	TRBJ2-6	TRBV5-1	TGCGCCAGCAGCTCAGGGACAGGGGGCGGTTCTGGGGCCAACGTCCTGACTTTC	CASSSGTGGGSGANVLTF
NA	TRBD2	TRBJ2-3	TRBV5-1	TGCGCCAGCAGCTTGTGGACGGGGGGGACCACAGATACGCAGTATTTT	CASSLWTGGTTDTQYF
NA	TRBD1	TRBJ2-7	TRBV2	TGTGCCAGCAGTACCAGGGACAGGCAGTACTTC	CASSTRDRQYF
NA	TRBD2	TRBJ2-3	TRBV5-1	TGCGCCAGCAGCTTGGTCGAGACTAGCGGGGGGACAGATACGCAGTATTTT	CASSLVETSGGTDTQYF
NA	NA	TRBJ1-2	TRBV14	TGTGCCAGCAGCCCGGTAGGACGGGAGCTCTATGGCTACACCTTC	CASSPVGRELYGYTF
NA	NA	TRBJ1-1	TRBV12-3/TRBV12-4	TGTGCCAGCAGTTTTAATTCCGACACTGAAGCTTTCTTT	CASSFNSDTEAFF
once	TRBD1	TRBJ2-7	TRBV5-6	TGTGCCAGCAGCTCAATCGGGACAGACTACGAGCAGTACTTC	CASSSIGTDYEQYF
NA	NA	TRBJ1-5	TRBV23-1	TGCGCCAGCAAAAAAATCGGCCGGGGACAACCATATAGCAATCAGCCCCAGCATTTT	CASKKIGRGQPYSNQPQHF
NA	TRBD1	TRBJ2-2	TRBV24-1	TGTGCCACCAGTGCGGGACAGGGGGGGACCGGGGAGCTGTTTTTT	CATSAGQGGTGELFF
NA	NA	TRBJ1-5	TRBV3-1/TRBV3-2	TGTGCCAGCAGCCAAGGACAACCGTTTAGCAATCAGCCCCAGCATTTT	CASSQGQPFSNQPQHF
NA	NA	TRBJ2-7	TRBV3-1/TRBV3-2	TGTGCCAGCAGCCAAGCCGGGTCGAGCTCCTACGAGCAGTACTTC	CASSQAGSSSYEQYF